These 11 T cell receptor beta chains originate from one sample sequenced in a study of T cell responses to AZD1222 COVID-19 vaccine. Libraries were prepared by immunoSEQ multiplex PCR; TCRdb keeps only in-frame clonotypes and omits some of them. This sample has about 130,000 clones; around 90% occur once, and the top ten carry about 1.9%. Source: peripheral blood, taken on day 0 of AZD1222 vaccination. The receptors were sampled from an adult in good health.

The V and J genes are TRBV27 and TRBJ2-7, with D possibly TRBD2 on 6 matching bases. Trimming left V 2 bases short and J 3 bases short, with 14 bases between. This CDR3 has 15 residues. CDR1 and CDR2 from the germline V gene are MNHEY and SMNVEV (reference sequence). Here the CDR3 reads CASSLGGDPVYEQYF. CDR3 bases: TGTGCCAGCAGTTTAGGAGGGGATCCGGTCTACGAGCAGTACTTC.

V usage is TRBV10-2 and J usage is TRBJ2-2, with 8 bases lining up with TRBD1. CDR3 length equals 15 residues. Germline-derived CDR1 and CDR2 are WSHSY and SAAADI. With 9 bases clipped from V and 4 bases from J, the junction kept 10 bases outside the gene matches. CDR3 sequence (DNA): TGCGCCAGTTCGGACAGGGTCGGGTCCACCGGGGAGCTGTTTTTT. Residues: CASSDRVGSTGELFF.

The rearrangement uses TRBV6-5 and TRBJ1-2; no clear D gene. The CDR3 runs to 15 residues. Trimming stripped 0 bases from V and 8 bases from J, with 16 bases between. CDR1 and CDR2 from the germline V gene are MNHEY and SVGAGI. This CDR3 is CASSYSISWGYGYTF. In DNA, the CDR3 is TGTGCCAGCAGTTACTCGATTAGTTGGGGTTACGGCTACACCTTC.

This sequence joins TRBV5-1 and TRBJ2-3; D uncertain. CDR1 SGHRS and CDR2 YFSETQ come from the germline V gene. The CDR3 is made up of 15 amino acids. The V end was cut by 4 bases, the J end by 0 bases, with 12 bases between. The CDR3 is CASSPRTYSTDTQYF. The DNA for the CDR3 is TGCGCCAGCAGCCCCCGGACCTATAGCACAGATACGCAGTATTTT.

This rearrangement joins TRBV7-9 to TRBJ1-1; 8 positions match TRBD1. CDR1 is SEHNR, CDR2 FQNEAQ, per germline (reference sequence). The CDR3 sequence is 15 residues long. The V and J ends lost 4 bases and 1 base, in that order; junction bases with no gene match: 5. The CDR3 nucleotides are TGTGCCAGCAGCTCAGGGGGACAGGCGAACACTGAAGCTTTCTTT. This gives the protein CASSSGGQANTEAFF.

The chain combines TRBV4-1 with TRBJ2-7; D could derive from TRBD1 or TRBD2 (6 bases each). Germline V gene data show CDR1 as MGHRA and CDR2 as YSYEKL. The V and J ends lost 1 base and 4 bases respectively, with 11 bases between them. The CDR3 has 14 amino acids. CDR3 amino acids: CASSQVGGQYEQYF. The CDR3 bases are TGCGCCAGCAGCCAAGTGGGGGGCCAGTACGAGCAGTACTTC.

The rearrangement joins TRBV6-5 to TRBJ2-7; 8 nucleotides align to TRBD1. V lost 7 bases, J lost 5 bases, and 10 bases stayed unmatched. This CDR3 spans 14 amino acids. The germline CDR1 and CDR2 sequences are MNHEY and SVGAGI. CDR3 protein: CASTPQGTGDEQYF. Written as DNA, the CDR3 is TGTGCCAGCACTCCACAGGGGACAGGCGACGAGCAGTACTTC.

The J gene is TRBJ2-1, the V gene TRBV19, with 9 bases identical to TRBD2. In germline, CDR1 is LNHDA, CDR2 SQIVND (reference sequence). CDR3 length equals 16 residues. Trimming at V came to 7 bases and at J to 7 bases, leaving 14 bases not matched to a gene. Written as DNA, the CDR3 is TGTGCCAGTACCGATTGGACCGGGACTAGCATAAATGAGCAGTTCTTC. Protein: CASTDWTGTSINEQFF.

V gene TRBV3-1 (or the pseudogene TRBV3-2) combines with J gene TRBJ2-7; TRBD2 matches 13 bases. Losses at the gene ends were 3 bases for V and 6 bases for J; bases not matched to a gene: 8. The CDR3 totals 16 residues. Germline CDR1 reads LGHDT; CDR2 reads YNNKEL (reference sequence). The CDR3 sequence is CASSQGLAGPPGEQYF. The CDR3 DNA reads TGTGCCAGCAGCCAGGGACTAGCGGGGCCACCGGGCGAGCAGTACTTC.

CDR3 sequence reads: CASSVAGGALQRGPYTF. CDR3 DNA: TGTGCCAGCAGCGTAGCTGGGGGGGCCCTACAGAGGGGACCCTACACCTTC. The V and J genes are TRBV9 and TRBJ1-2; the D gene is possibly TRBD1 (6 bases). The length of the CDR3 is 17 residues. V lost 0 bases and J 10 bases, leaving 25 bases between the germline ends. Germline V CDR1 and CDR2: SGDLS, YYNGEE. Combining the CDR3 with reference TRBV9 and TRBJ1-2 gives the whole variable domain DSGVTQTPKHLITATGQRVTLRCSPRSGDLSVYWYQQSLDQGLQFLIQYYNGEERAKGNILERFSAQQFPDLHSELNLSSLELGDSALYFCASSVAGGALQRGPYTFGSGTRLTVV.

This sequence joins TRBV9 and TRBJ2-1; D not resolved. This CDR3 is 13 amino acids long. The germline V and J ends were trimmed by 0 bases and 8 bases, with 9 bases remaining between them. Looked up from germline, CDR1 is SGDLS and CDR2 is YYNGEE. The CDR3 region has the DNA TGTGCCAGCAGCGTAGTCGCCGGGTATGAGCAGTTCTTC. This translates into CASSVVAGYEQFF.